This entry lists 3 T cell receptor beta chains sequenced from one sample in a study of control samples from healthy donors and cancer patients. TCRdb keeps only in-frame clones here, not all; method: immunoSEQ multiplex PCR. This table has about 120,000 clones, more than 70% appearing once. The sequenced sample consisted of blood. The receptors originated from a man in his fifties or sixties in good health.

The gene calls are TRBV21-1 and TRBJ2-7; TRBD1, as called in the table, went unchecked against the DNA. TRBV21-1 constitutes a pseudogene. This CDR3 has 13 amino acids. The CDR3 region is CASSRQGIDEQYF. The CDR3, as DNA: TGTGCCAGCAGTCGACAGGGAATTGACGAGCAGTACTTC.

This chain links TRBV18 with TRBJ1-1; D may be TRBD1 (5 bases). Germline CDR1 and CDR2: KGHSH and LQKENI. The V end lost 6 bases, the J end lost 5 bases, and 16 bases lay between the germline ends. This CDR3 contains 14 residues. This CDR3 is CASSQGTPPTEAFF. The CDR3 DNA sequence: TGTGCCAGCTCTCAAGGGACCCCCCCGACTGAAGCTTTCTTT. The variable domain in full, completed from reference TRBV18 and TRBJ1-1, reads NAGVMQNPRHLVRRRGQEARLRCSPMKGHSHVYWYRQLPEEGLKFMVYLQKENIIDESGMPKERFSAEFPKEGPSILRIQQVVRGDSAAYFCASSQGTPPTEAFFGQGTRLTVV.

The rearrangement links TRBV9 to TRBJ2-3, with D perhaps given as TRBD1 or TRBD2 (6 bases each). The CDR3 extends over 16 amino acids. V was clipped by 0 bases and J by 0 bases, with 11 bases between them. The V gene's germline CDR1 is SGDLS and CDR2 YYNGEE. The CDR3, as DNA: TGTGCCAGCAGCGTAGACCCGGGGGCTAGCACAGATACGCAGTATTTT. Its translation: CASSVDPGASTDTQYF.